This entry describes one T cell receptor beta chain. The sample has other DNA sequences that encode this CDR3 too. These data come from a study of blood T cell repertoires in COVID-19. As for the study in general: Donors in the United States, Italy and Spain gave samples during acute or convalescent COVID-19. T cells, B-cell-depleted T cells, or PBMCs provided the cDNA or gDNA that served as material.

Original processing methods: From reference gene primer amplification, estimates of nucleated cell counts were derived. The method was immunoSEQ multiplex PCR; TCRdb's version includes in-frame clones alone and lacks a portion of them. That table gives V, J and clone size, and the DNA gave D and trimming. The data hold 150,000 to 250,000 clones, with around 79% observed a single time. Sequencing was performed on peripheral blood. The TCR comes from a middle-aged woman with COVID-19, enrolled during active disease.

DNA for the CDR3: TGCGCCAGCAGCTTTGGCGGTTCCTACGAGCAGTACTTC. Translated, it gives CASSFGGSYEQYF. The chain joins TRBV5-1 to TRBJ2-7; no definite D call. The germline V and J ends were trimmed by 2 bases and 1 base, with 7 bases remaining between them. In germline, CDR1 is SGHRS, CDR2 YFSETQ. CDR3 length: 13 residues. The complete variable domain, with remaining parts taken from reference TRBV5-1 and TRBJ2-7, reads KAGVTQTPRYLIKTRGQQVTLSCSPISGHRSVSWYQQTPGQGLQFLFEYFSETQRNKGNFPGRFSGRQFSNSRSEMNVSTLELGDSALYLCASSFGGSYEQYFGPGTRLTVT.